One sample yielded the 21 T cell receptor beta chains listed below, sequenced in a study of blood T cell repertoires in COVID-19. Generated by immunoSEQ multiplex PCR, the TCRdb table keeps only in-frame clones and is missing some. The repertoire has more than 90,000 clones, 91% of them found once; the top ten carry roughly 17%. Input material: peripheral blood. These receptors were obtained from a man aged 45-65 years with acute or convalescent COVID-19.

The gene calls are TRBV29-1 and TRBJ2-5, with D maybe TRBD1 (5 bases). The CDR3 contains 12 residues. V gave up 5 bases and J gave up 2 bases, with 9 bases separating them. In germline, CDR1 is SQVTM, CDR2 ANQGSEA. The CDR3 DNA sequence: TGCAGCGTTCCGGACACACAAGAGACCCAGTACTTC. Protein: CSVPDTQETQYF.

The DNA of the CDR3 is TGTGCCAGTCAGGTCGGGAGGGGAGGATACACTGAAGCTTTCTTT. Translated, it gives CASQVGRGGYTEAFF. V usage is TRBV19 and J usage is TRBJ1-1; D may be TRBD1 (5 bases). V lost 8 bases and J 3 bases, leaving 19 bases between the germline ends. The CDR3 runs to 15 residues. Germline lookup yields CDR1 LNHDA and CDR2 SQIVND (reference sequence).

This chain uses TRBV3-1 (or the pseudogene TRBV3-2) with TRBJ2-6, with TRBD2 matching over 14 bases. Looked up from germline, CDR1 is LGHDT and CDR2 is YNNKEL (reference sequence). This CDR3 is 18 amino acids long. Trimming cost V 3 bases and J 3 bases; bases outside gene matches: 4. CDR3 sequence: CASSHGLAGGIGANVLTF. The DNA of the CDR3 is TGTGCCAGCAGCCATGGACTAGCGGGGGGAATTGGGGCCAACGTCCTGACTTTC.

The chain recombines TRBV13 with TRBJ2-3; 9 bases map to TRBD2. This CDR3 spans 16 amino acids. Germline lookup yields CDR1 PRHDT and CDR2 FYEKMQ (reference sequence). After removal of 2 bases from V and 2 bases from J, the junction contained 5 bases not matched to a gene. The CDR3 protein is CASSLRLADYTDTQYF. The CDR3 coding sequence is TGTGCCAGCAGCTTACGACTAGCGGATTACACAGATACGCAGTATTTT.

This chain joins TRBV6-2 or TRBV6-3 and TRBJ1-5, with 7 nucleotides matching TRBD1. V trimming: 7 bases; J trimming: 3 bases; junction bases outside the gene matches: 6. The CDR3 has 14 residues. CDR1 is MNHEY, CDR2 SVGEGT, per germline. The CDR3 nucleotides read TGTGCCAGCAACCCGACAGGGTCCAATCAGCCCCAGCATTTT. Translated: CASNPTGSNQPQHF.

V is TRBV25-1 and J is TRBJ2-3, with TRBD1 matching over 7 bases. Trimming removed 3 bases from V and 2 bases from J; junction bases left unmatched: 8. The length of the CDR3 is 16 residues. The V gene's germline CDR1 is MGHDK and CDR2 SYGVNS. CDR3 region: CASSDLGQEPTDTQYF. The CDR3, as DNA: TGTGCCAGCAGTGACCTCGGACAGGAACCCACAGATACGCAGTATTTT.

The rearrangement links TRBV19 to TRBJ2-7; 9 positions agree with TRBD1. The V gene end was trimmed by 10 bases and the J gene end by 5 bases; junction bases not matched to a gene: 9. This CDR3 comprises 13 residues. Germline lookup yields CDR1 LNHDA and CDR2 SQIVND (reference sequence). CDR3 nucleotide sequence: TGTGCCACTTCCGCGGGACAGGGTAACGAGCAGTACTTC. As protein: CATSAGQGNEQYF.

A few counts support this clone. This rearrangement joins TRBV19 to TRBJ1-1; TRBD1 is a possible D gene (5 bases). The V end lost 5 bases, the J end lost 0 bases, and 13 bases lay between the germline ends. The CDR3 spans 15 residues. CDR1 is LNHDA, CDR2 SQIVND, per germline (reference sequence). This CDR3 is CASSSGGSMNTEAFF. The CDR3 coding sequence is TGTGCCAGTAGTTCGGGGGGAAGTATGAACACTGAAGCTTTCTTT.

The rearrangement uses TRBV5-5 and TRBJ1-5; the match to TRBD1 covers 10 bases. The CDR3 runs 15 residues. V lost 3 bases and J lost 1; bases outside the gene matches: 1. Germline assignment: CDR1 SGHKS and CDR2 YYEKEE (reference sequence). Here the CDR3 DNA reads TGTGCCAGCAGCTGGGGACAGGGGAGCAATCAGCCCCAGCATTTT. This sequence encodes CASSWGQGSNQPQHF.

CDR3 region: CASSLLTPTDTQYF. CDR3 nucleotides: TGTGCCAGCAGCTTACTCACTCCCACAGATACGCAGTATTTT. The chain is built from TRBV11-3 and TRBJ2-3; D gene uncertain. This CDR3 is built from 14 residues. Trimming left V 2 bases short and J 2 bases short, with 8 bases between. Germline V gene data show CDR1 as SGHNT and CDR2 as YENEEA.

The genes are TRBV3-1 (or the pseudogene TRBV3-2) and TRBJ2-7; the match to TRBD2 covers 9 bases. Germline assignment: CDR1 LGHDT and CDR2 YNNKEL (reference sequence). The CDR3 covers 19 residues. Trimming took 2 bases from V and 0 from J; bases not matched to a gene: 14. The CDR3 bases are TGTGCCAGCAGCCAACCTACCGGGACTAGCAAAAGGAGCTCCTACGAGCAGTACTTC. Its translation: CASSQPTGTSKRSSYEQYF.

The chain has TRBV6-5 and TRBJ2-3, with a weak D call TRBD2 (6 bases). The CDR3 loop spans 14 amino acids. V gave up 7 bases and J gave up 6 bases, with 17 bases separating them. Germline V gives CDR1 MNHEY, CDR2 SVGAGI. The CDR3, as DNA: TGTGCCAGCAACCAACGTGCAGGGAGGGATACGCAGTATTTT. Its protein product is CASNQRAGRDTQYF.

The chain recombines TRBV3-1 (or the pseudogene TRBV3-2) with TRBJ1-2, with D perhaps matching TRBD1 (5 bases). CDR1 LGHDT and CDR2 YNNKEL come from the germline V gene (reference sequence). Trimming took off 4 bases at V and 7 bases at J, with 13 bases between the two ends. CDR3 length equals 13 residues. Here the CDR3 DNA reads TGTGCCAGCAGCCCGATTGGGCAGGGTGGCTACACCTTC. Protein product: CASSPIGQGGYTF.

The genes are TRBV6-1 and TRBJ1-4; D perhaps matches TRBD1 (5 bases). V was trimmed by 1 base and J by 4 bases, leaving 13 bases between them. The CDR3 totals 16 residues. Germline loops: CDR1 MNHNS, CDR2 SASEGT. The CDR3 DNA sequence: TGTGCCAGCAGTGAAGGCCAGGGCGCACTTAATGAAAAACTGTTTTTT. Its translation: CASSEGQGALNEKLFF.

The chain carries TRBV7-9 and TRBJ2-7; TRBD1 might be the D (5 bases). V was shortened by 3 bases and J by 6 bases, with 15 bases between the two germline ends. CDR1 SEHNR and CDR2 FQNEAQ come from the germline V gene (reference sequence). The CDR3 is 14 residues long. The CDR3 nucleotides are TGTGCCAGCAGCTTTGGCCAGGGTTCGGCCGAGCAGTACTTC. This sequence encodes CASSFGQGSAEQYF. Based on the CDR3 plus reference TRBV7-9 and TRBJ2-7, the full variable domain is DTGVSQNPRHKITKRGQNVTFRCDPISEHNRLYWYRQTLGQGPEFLTYFQNEAQLEKSRLLSDRFSAERPKGSFSTLEIQRTEQGDSAMYLCASSFGQGSAEQYFGPGTRLTVT.

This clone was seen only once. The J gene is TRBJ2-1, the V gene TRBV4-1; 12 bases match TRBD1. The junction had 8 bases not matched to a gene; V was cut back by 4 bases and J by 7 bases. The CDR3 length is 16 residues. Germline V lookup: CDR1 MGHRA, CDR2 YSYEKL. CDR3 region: CASSPHRDRGRNEQFF. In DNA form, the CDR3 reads TGCGCCAGCAGCCCACACCGGGACAGGGGGCGGAATGAGCAGTTCTTC.

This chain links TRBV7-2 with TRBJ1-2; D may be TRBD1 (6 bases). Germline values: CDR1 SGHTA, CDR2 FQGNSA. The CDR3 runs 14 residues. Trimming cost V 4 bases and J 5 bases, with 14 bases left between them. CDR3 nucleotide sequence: TGTGCCAGCAGCTCTCCGACAGGCGCTTATGGCTACACCTTC. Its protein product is CASSSPTGAYGYTF.

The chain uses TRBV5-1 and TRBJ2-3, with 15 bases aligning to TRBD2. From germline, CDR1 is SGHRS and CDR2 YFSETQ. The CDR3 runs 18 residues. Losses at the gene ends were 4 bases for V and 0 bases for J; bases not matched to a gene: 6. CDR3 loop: CASSTGLAGGSSTDTQYF. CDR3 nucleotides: TGCGCCAGCAGCACGGGACTAGCGGGGGGTTCTAGCACAGATACGCAGTATTTT.

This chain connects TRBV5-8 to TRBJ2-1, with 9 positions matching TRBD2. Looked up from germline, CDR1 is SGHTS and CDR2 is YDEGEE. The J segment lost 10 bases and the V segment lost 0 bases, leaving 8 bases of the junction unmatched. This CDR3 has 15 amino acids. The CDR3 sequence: CASSLGTSVSYEQFF. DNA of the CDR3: TGTGCCAGCAGCTTGGGGACTAGCGTAAGTTACGAGCAGTTCTTC.

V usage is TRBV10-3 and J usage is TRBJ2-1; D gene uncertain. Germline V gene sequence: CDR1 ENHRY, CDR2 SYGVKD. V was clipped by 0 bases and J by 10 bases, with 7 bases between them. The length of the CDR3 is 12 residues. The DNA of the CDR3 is TGTGCCATCAGTGAGTCGGCGAGGGAGCAGTTCTTC. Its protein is CAISESAREQFF.

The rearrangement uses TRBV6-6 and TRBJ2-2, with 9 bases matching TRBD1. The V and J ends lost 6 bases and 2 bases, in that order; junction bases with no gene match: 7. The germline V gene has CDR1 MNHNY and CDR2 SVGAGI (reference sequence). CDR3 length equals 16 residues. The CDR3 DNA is TGTGCCAGCAGGGTGGGACAGGGTGCCAACACCGGGGAGCTGTTTTTT. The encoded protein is CASRVGQGANTGELFF.